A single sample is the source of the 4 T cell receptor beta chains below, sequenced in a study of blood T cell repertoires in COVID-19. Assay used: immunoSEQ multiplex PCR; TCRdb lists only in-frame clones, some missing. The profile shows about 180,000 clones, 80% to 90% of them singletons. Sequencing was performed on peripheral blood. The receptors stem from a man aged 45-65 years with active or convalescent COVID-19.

The CDR3 nucleotides are TGTGCCAGCAGCTTTGGACAGTTGTCCTACGAGCAGTACTTC. Translated: CASSFGQLSYEQYF. This chain connects TRBV5-4 to TRBJ2-7; weak D call: TRBD1 (6 bases). CDR1 is SGHNT, CDR2 YYREEE, per germline (reference sequence). V was trimmed by 2 bases and J by 1 base, leaving 10 bases between them. The CDR3 covers 14 residues.

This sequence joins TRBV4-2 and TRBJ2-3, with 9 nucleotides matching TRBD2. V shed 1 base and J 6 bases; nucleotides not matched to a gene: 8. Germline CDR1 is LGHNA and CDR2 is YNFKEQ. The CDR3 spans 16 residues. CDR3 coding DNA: TGTGCCAGCAGCCAAGTCGGCGGGGGGGCCACGGATACGCAGTATTTT. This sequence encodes CASSQVGGGATDTQYF.

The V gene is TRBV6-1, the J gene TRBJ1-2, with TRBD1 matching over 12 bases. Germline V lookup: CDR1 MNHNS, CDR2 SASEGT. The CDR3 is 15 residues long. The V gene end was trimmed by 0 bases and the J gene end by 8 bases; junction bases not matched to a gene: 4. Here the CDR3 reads CASSEAGQGARGYTF. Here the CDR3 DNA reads TGTGCCAGCAGTGAAGCGGGACAGGGGGCAAGAGGCTACACCTTC.

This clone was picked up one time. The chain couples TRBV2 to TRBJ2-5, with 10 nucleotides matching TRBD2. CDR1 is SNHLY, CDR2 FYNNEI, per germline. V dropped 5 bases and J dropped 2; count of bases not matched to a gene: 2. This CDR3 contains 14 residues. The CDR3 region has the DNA TGTGCCAGCAGTTATAGCGGGGGGCAAGAGACCCAGTACTTC. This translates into CASSYSGGQETQYF.